This entry features one T cell receptor beta chain sequence. Its antigen is still unknown. Losses at the gene ends were 3 bases for V and 2 bases for J; bases not matched to a gene: 4. Germline lookup yields CDR1 SGHNT and CDR2 YYREEE (reference sequence). The CDR3 spans 14 residues. The entry originates in a study of cytomegalovirus exposure and HLA in healthy donors. Findings and caveats of the study: Follow-up analysis later connected one missense variant in DCLRE1C with trimming of TCR beta V- and J-genes.

Use of 60 Vbeta and 13 Jbeta primers characterized the PCR. The protocol was immunoSEQ multiplex PCR, while the TCRdb copy is restricted to in-frame clones and leaves out a portion. The sample holds some 180,000 clones; 82% are singletons and the top ten take 1.5%. This chain uses TRBV5-4 with TRBJ2-7; 8 nucleotides match TRBD1. The sequencing input was PBMCs. The TCR was taken from a man aged 35-49 years in good health and CMV-seronegative. CDR3 coding DNA: TGTGCCAGCAGCTGGTGGACAGGGCCCTACGAGCAGTACTTC. It codes for CASSWWTGPYEQYF.